These T cell receptor beta chains were read from a single sample in a study of breast tumors, draining lymph nodes, adjacent tissues. TCRdb reprocessed the multiplex PCR reads with MiXCR, giving one entry per CDR3 protein. The repertoire holds some 150,000 distinct CDR3 sequences, with about 22% as singletons. The sequenced material came from axillary lymph node tissue. The receptors originated from a female donor with breast cancer. Some clones in this sample may be carry-over from other donors' samples. CDR3s include the opening cysteine and the closing phenylalanine or tryptophan.

CASSSQIGVRDYGYTF	TRBV28	TRBJ1-2
CSAIASGGSNTGELFF	TRBV20-1	TRBJ2-2
CASRRQGGDTQYF	TRBV5-4	TRBJ2-3
CAWSVTGLQETQYF	TRBV30	TRBJ2-5
CASSLGQGRDYEQYF	TRBV11-3	TRBJ2-7
CASSLIAGAREQYF	TRBV3-1	TRBJ2-7
CASSSGRVGTNEKLFF	TRBV7-9	TRBJ1-4
CSARRQRAGNTIYF	TRBV20-1	TRBJ1-3
CASSSSGGAVQETQYF	TRBV5-1	TRBJ2-5
CSVESGQLDTQYF	TRBV29-1	TRBJ2-3
CASSHAGGPQPQHF	TRBV7-2	TRBJ1-5
CASSESRTVSGNTIYF	TRBV25-1	TRBJ1-3
CASSLGGLASQETQYF	TRBV5-4	TRBJ2-5
CASSVSTHHTQYF	TRBV7-2	TRBJ2-3
CASSLDARYNEQFF	TRBV11-3	TRBJ2-1
CASSVGGFKNIQYF	TRBV9	TRBJ2-4
CASSLAGAETQYF	TRBV5-1	TRBJ2-5
CASSEDRGVRDTQYF	TRBV2	TRBJ2-3
CASSYGFSSQGHYEQYF	TRBV6-5	TRBJ2-7
CASSVLAGEYYNEQLF	TRBV11-3	TRBJ2-1
CASRGRGLGNYGYTF	TRBV6-5	TRBJ1-2
CASGLREGGEQFF	TRBV12-5	TRBJ2-1
CASSWTPTGGGTYEQYF	TRBV5-1	TRBJ2-7
CATSRGGSYNEQFF	TRBV15	TRBJ2-1
CATSENTGELFF	TRBV24-1	TRBJ2-2
CSVMAGGLTDTQYF	TRBV20-1	TRBJ2-3
CASSSDTMGTQPQHF	TRBV27	TRBJ1-5
CASTGGTGSTDTQYF	TRBV2	TRBJ2-3
CASSLQGAFPAGNQPQHF	TRBV5-6	TRBJ1-5
CASRRTPGTSSYNEQFF	TRBV2	TRBJ2-1
CASSFKAGTGGYEQYF	TRBV11-2	TRBJ2-7
CASSAGLASSYNEQFF	TRBV5-4	TRBJ2-1
CASSYTGTGSSNGYTF	TRBV5-6	TRBJ1-2
CAISESTAQETQYF	TRBV10-3	TRBJ2-5
CASSLASRGGSYNEQFF	TRBV5-4	TRBJ2-1
CASRPPTGRGGELFF	TRBV3-1	TRBJ2-2
CASSRSSSGTSTDTQYF	TRBV3-2	TRBJ2-3
CASSLALTLKGAGAYNEQFF	TRBV7-8	TRBJ2-1
CASSGTGTNSPLHF	TRBV2	TRBJ1-6
CASSLGQGFWANVLTF	TRBV5-6	TRBJ2-6
CATSDPGARQPQHF	TRBV24-1	TRBJ1-5
CASSLGGAFSYEQYF	TRBV28	TRBJ2-7